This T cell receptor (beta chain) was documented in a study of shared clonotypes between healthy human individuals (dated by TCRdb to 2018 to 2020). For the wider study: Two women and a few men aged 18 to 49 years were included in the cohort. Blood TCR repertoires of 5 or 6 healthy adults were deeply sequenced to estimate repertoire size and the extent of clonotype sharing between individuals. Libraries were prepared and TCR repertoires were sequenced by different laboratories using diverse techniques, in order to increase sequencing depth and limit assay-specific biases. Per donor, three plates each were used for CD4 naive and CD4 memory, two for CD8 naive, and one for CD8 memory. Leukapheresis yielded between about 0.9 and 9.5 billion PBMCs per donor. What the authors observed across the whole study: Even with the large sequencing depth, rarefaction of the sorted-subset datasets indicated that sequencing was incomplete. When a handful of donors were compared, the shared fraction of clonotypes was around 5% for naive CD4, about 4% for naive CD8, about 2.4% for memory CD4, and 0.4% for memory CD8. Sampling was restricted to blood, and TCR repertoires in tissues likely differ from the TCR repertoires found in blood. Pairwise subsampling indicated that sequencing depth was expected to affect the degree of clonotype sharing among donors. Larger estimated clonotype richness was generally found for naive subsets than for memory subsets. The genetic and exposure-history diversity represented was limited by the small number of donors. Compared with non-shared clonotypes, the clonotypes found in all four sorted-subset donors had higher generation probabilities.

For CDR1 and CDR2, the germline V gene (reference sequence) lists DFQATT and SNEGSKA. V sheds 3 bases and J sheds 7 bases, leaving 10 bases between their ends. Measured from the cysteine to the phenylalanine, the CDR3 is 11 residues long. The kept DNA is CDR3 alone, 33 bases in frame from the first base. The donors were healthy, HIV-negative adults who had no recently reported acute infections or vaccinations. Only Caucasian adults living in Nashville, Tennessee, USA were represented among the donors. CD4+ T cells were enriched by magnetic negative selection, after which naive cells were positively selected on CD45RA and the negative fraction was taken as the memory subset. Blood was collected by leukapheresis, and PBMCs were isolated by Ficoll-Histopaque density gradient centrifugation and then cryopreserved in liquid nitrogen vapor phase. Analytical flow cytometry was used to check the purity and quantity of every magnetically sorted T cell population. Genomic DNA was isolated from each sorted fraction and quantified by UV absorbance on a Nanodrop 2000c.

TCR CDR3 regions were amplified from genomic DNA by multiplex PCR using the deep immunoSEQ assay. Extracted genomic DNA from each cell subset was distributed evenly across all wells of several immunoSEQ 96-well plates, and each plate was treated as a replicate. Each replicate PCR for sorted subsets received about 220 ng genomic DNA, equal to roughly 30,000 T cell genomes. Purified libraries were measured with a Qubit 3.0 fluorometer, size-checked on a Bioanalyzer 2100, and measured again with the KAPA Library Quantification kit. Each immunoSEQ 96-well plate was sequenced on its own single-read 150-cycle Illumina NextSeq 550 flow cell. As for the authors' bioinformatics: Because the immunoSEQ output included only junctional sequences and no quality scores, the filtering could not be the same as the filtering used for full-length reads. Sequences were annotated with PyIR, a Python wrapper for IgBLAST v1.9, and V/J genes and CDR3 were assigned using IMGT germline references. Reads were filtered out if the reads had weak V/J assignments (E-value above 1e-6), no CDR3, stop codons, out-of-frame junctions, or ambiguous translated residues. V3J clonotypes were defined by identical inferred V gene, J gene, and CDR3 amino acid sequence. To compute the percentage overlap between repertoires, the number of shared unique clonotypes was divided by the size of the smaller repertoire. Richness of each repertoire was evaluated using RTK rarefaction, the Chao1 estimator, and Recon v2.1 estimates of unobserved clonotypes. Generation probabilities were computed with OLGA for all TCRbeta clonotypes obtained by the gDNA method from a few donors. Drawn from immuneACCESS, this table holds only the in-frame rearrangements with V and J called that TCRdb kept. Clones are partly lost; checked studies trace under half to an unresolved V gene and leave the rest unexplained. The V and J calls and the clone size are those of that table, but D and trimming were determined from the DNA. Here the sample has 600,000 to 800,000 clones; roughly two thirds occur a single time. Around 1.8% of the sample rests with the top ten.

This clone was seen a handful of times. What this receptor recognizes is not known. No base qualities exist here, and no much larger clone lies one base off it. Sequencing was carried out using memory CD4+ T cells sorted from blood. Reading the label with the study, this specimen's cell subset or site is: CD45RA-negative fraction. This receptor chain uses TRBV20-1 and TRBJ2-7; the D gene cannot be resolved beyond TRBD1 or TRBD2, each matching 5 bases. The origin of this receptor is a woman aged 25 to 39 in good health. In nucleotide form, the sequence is TGCAGTGCTAGGGGGACCTGGGAGCAGTACTTC. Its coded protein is CSARGTWEQYF.